Below are 8 T cell receptor beta chains sequenced from a single sample in a study of OX40 agonist ivuxolimab in advanced cancers. Some clones are missing from TCRdb's copy, which holds only in-frame ones; the method was immunoSEQ multiplex PCR. The data show 75,000 to 80,000 clones, with 81% seen just once and about 4.9% held by the top ten. The sample in question was CD4+ or CD8+ T cells sorted from blood, obtained in a trial of the OX40 agonist ivuxolimab. These receptors all stem from an adult with an advanced solid tumor such as melanoma, head and neck, liver or kidney cancer.

As for this clone: At the DNA level, this CDR3 is encoded by other sequences in the same sample as well. The chain joins TRBV28 to TRBJ1-1, with D hard to call. The V gene's germline CDR1 is MDHEN and CDR2 SYDVKM. V was pared by 6 bases and J by 1 base, with 6 bases between. This CDR3 is built from 12 residues. As DNA, the CDR3 is TGTGCCAGCAGCTTAGAGAACACTGAAGCTTTCTTT. Its translation: CASSLENTEAFF.

A note on this clone: The germline gene is not matched at one end of the junction; a read error may be the cause. This chain uses TRBV4-1 with TRBJ2-7; TRBD1 aligns across 9 bases. The CDR3 is 15 amino acids. CDR1 MGHRA and CDR2 YSYEKL come from the germline V gene. CDR3 sequence reads: CASSQVTGGSYEQYF. The CDR3 coding sequence is TGCGCCAGCAGTCAAGTGACAGGGGGATCCTACGAGCAGTACTTC.

In its sample, this clone was seen a few times. CDR3 bases: TGCAGCGTCACCATAACCGGGACAGGGGAGGGCTACACCTTC. Protein: CSVTITGTGEGYTF. The chain links TRBV29-1 to TRBJ1-2; 10 bases are shared with TRBD1. The CDR3 length is 14 residues. V was pared by 6 bases and J by 8 bases, with 12 bases of the junction left unmatched. Germline values: CDR1 SQVTM, CDR2 ANQGSEA.

This sequence joins TRBV19 and TRBJ1-3; D possibly corresponds to TRBD1 (5 bases). The length of the CDR3 is 16 residues. The germline V gene encodes CDR1 LNHDA and CDR2 SQIVND (reference sequence). Between the trimmed V and J ends, which lost 10 bases and 1 base, there was a span of 20 bases. The CDR3 region is CATQGTSPLSGNTIYF. The CDR3 DNA reads TGTGCCACCCAAGGGACCTCACCCTTGTCTGGAAACACCATATATTTT.

The CDR3 nucleotides are TGTGCCAGTAGTATTCAACTGACCGGAGACGAGCAGTACTTC. This encodes CASSIQLTGDEQYF. The chain links TRBV19 to TRBJ2-7; D not certain. This CDR3 region has 14 residues. In germline, CDR1 is LNHDA, CDR2 SQIVND (reference sequence). Trimming took off 3 bases at V and 5 bases at J, with 14 bases between the two ends. The variable domain in full, with the rest retrieved from reference TRBV19 and TRBJ2-7, is DGGITQSPKYLFRKEGQNVTLSCEQNLNHDAMYWYRQDPGQGLRLIYYSQIVNDFQKGDIAEGYSVSREKKESFPLTVTSAQKNPTAFYLCASSIQLTGDEQYFGPGTRLTVT.

V gene TRBV6-6 combines with J gene TRBJ2-1, with D possibly being TRBD2 (5 bases). The CDR3 is made up of 14 amino acids. Trimming pared 7 bases from V and 3 bases from J, leaving 13 bases between. The germline gives CDR1 MNHNY, CDR2 SVGAGI (reference sequence). The CDR3 DNA reads TGTGCCAGCACGGAGCGGCAGCTCTACAATGAGCAGTTCTTC. Amino acids: CASTERQLYNEQFF.

The chain is built from TRBV7-2 and TRBJ1-3; no clear D gene. The germline V gene has CDR1 SGHTA and CDR2 FQGNSA. Trimming stripped 4 bases from V and 0 bases from J, with 7 bases between. CDR3 length: 14 residues. Here the CDR3 reads CASSSVSSGNTIYF. The DNA of the CDR3 is TGTGCCAGCAGCTCTGTCAGCTCTGGAAACACCATATATTTT.

V and J are TRBV19 and TRBJ2-5; TRBD2 might be the D (5 bases). This CDR3 is built from 15 residues. V lost 2 bases to trimming and J lost 5 bases, with 15 bases between them. CDR1 is LNHDA and CDR2 is SQIVND in the germline V gene (reference sequence). The CDR3 DNA sequence: TGTGCCAGTAGTATAAGGTTCGTGGGAGTGGAGACCCAGTACTTC. This sequence encodes CASSIRFVGVETQYF.